Listed below are T cell receptor beta chains from one sample, sequenced in a study of blood T cell repertoires in COVID-19. Here immunoSEQ multiplex PCR was the method, and the copy in TCRdb shows in-frame clones only, minus some. Counted here are about 160,000 clones, approximately 90% occurring once; the ten biggest clones make up about 2%. Sample: peripheral blood. The receptors were sampled from a man aged 18-30 years with acute or convalescent COVID-19. Both conserved end residues are part of each CDR3. A D gene is named only where the DNA matches it firmly. Size values are once, few and many counts, or a class for expanded clones, and some rows have none.

v_call,d_call,j_call,clone_size,cdr3_aa,cdr3_nt
TRBV7-2,-,TRBJ2-7,-,CASSWETLYEQYF,TGTGCCAGCAGCTGGGAGACCCTCTACGAGCAGTACTTC
TRBV19,TRBD1,TRBJ2-2,-,CASSIPPGQVTGELFF,TGTGCCAGTAGTATACCCCCGGGACAGGTGACCGGGGAGCTGTTTTTT
TRBV7-9,-,TRBJ2-1,-,CASSPTSSPHEQFF,TGTGCCAGCAGCCCGACTAGTTCCCCGCATGAGCAGTTCTTC
TRBV7-9,TRBD2,TRBJ2-1,-,CASSPRTSGSYNEQFF,TGTGCCAGCAGCCCGAGGACTAGCGGCTCCTACAATGAGCAGTTCTTC
TRBV5-8,-,TRBJ1-1,-,CASSRRGEAFF,TGTGCCAGCAGCCGTCGGGGAGAAGCTTTCTTT
TRBV27,-,TRBJ1-4,-,CASSFGRNNEKLFF,TGTGCCAGCAGTTTTGGGAGGAATAATGAAAAACTGTTTTTT
TRBV2,TRBD1,TRBJ1-5,once,CASHPEGQGIVRNQPQHF,TGTGCCAGCCACCCGGAGGGACAGGGGATAGTGCGCAATCAGCCCCAGCATTTT
TRBV27,TRBD1,TRBJ1-2,once,CASSFTGDYGYTF,TGTGCCAGCAGTTTTACAGGGGACTATGGCTACACCTTC
TRBV11-2,-,TRBJ2-3,-,CASETDTQYF,TGTGCCAGCGAGACAGATACGCAGTATTTT
TRBV25-1,-,TRBJ2-2,-,CASSDPGPSTGELFF,TGTGCCAGCAGTGACCCAGGGCCGAGCACCGGGGAGCTGTTTTTT
TRBV5-1,TRBD1,TRBJ2-2,-,CASSWGQGAGTGELFF,TGCGCCAGCAGCTGGGGACAGGGCGCCGGCACCGGGGAGCTGTTTTTT
TRBV5-5,TRBD1,TRBJ1-6,-,CASSWPQGKSPLHF,TGTGCCAGCAGCTGGCCACAGGGGAAGTCACCCCTCCACTTT
TRBV6-5,-,TRBJ1-3,medium-sized,CASSTTDSGNTIYF,TGTGCCAGCAGTACGACAGATTCTGGAAACACCATATATTTT
TRBV5-8,TRBD2,TRBJ2-7,-,CASSPFGGAYEQYF,TGTGCCAGCAGCCCTTTCGGGGGGGCTTACGAGCAGTACTTC
TRBV7-6,TRBD1,TRBJ1-6,-,CASSSGQVTGIKSPLHF,TGTGCCAGCAGCTCTGGACAGGTTACCGGAATAAAGTCACCCCTCCACTTT
TRBV13,-,TRBJ1-2,-,CASSFRGAGNLNYGYTF,TGTGCCAGCAGCTTTCGTGGTGCGGGGAACCTTAACTATGGCTACACCTTC
TRBV19,-,TRBJ1-1,-,CASSIGRTTEAFF,TGTGCCAGTAGTATAGGGAGAACCACTGAAGCTTTCTTT
TRBV5-1,-,TRBJ2-7,-,CASSPPAFRGSYEQYF,TGCGCCAGCAGCCCCCCGGCCTTCCGCGGATCCTACGAGCAGTACTTC
TRBV2,-,TRBJ1-6,-,CASSRGGEGSPLHF,TGTGCCAGCAGCCGCGGGGGAGAAGGCTCACCCCTCCACTTT
TRBV7-9,TRBD1,TRBJ1-1,once,CASSSPQGPTEAFF,TGTGCCAGCAGCTCCCCACAGGGGCCCACTGAAGCTTTCTTT
TRBV6-5,-,TRBJ2-7,-,CASRRPIDPTSEQYF,TGTGCCAGCAGGCGGCCAATAGACCCCACTAGCGAGCAGTACTTC
TRBV28,-,TRBJ1-2,-,CASHLSGREEDYGYTF,TGTGCCAGCCACCTATCCGGCAGGGAAGAAGACTATGGCTACACCTTC
TRBV7-6,-,TRBJ1-6,-,CASTPNPYNSPLHF,TGTGCCAGCACCCCTAATCCCTATAATTCACCCCTCCACTTT
TRBV3-1/TRBV3-2,-,TRBJ2-3,-,CASNKGGGGLYTDTQYF,TGTGCCAGCAACAAGGGCGGAGGAGGGCTATACACAGATACGCAGTATTTT
TRBV29-1,TRBD1,TRBJ1-1,-,CSVGQGINTEAFF,TGCAGCGTTGGACAGGGGATCAACACTGAAGCTTTCTTT
TRBV5-1,-,TRBJ1-2,-,CASSLGPRENYGYTF,TGCGCCAGCAGCTTGGGGCCCCGGGAGAACTATGGCTACACCTTC
TRBV6-6,-,TRBJ1-5,-,CASSTGFGQPQHF,TGTGCCAGCAGTACGGGATTTGGTCAGCCCCAGCATTTT
TRBV19,-,TRBJ1-5,-,CASKGDRGAVGNQPQHF,TGTGCCAGTAAGGGGGATCGGGGGGCGGTAGGCAATCAGCCCCAGCATTTT
TRBV27,TRBD1,TRBJ1-3,-,CASSLWGGRTGGNTIYF,TGTGCCAGCAGTTTATGGGGAGGACGGACAGGGGGAAACACCATATATTTT
TRBV29-1,-,TRBJ2-3,-,CSVEPYEDTQYF,TGCAGCGTTGAGCCTTACGAGGATACGCAGTATTTT
TRBV2,TRBD1,TRBJ2-3,-,CASRGQGTDTQYF,TGTGCCAGCAGGGGACAGGGCACAGATACGCAGTATTTT
TRBV5-1,TRBD1,TRBJ1-1,-,CASSLGTGGVGIEAFF,TGCGCCAGCAGCCTAGGGACAGGGGGCGTTGGGATTGAAGCTTTCTTT
TRBV5-1,TRBD1,TRBJ1-6,-,CASSEGQGYNSPLHF,TGCGCCAGCAGCGAAGGACAGGGGTATAATTCACCCCTCCACTTT
TRBV19,-,TRBJ2-3,once,CASSMGRRVPDTQYF,TGTGCCAGTAGTATGGGTAGGAGGGTCCCAGATACGCAGTATTTT
TRBV28,-,TRBJ2-7,-,CAIKAGDRSYEQYF,TGTGCCATTAAAGCAGGGGACCGCTCCTACGAGCAGTACTTC
TRBV24-1,TRBD1,TRBJ2-7,-,CATASGGQGAAYEQYF,TGTGCCACCGCCTCAGGCGGACAGGGGGCCGCCTACGAGCAGTACTTC
TRBV2,-,TRBJ2-1,-,CPTRQGPVNNEQFF,TGTCCTACCAGGCAGGGGCCCGTTAACAATGAGCAGTTCTTC
TRBV21-1,-,TRBJ1-5,-,CASSPPGPYNQPQHF,TGTGCCAGCAGTCCTCCTGGGCCCTACAATCAGCCCCAGCATTTT
TRBV10-2,TRBD1,TRBJ1-1,once,CASSAQTGAPDGKLFF,TGCGCCAGCAGTGCACAGACAGGGGCGCCGGACGGGAAGCTTTTCTTT
TRBV19,-,TRBJ1-1,-,CAKSRGRWTEAFF,TGTGCCAAAAGCAGGGGCCGATGGACTGAAGCTTTCTTT
TRBV6-5,TRBD1,TRBJ1-1,-,CASSYRSTGVYTEAFF,TGTGCCAGCAGTTACCGGTCAACAGGGGTGTACACTGAAGCTTTCTTT
TRBV19,-,TRBJ1-5,-,CASRLPGGVNQPQHF,TGTGCCAGTAGGCTCCCCGGAGGGGTCAATCAGCCCCAGCATTTT
TRBV10-2,TRBD1,TRBJ2-7,-,CASETGVSYEQYF,TGCGCCAGTGAAACAGGGGTCTCCTACGAGCAGTACTTC
TRBV19,TRBD2,TRBJ2-2,once,CASSLSGGQRVTGELFF,TGTGCCAGTAGCCTGTCGGGGGGGCAAAGGGTCACCGGGGAGCTGTTTTTT
TRBV21-1,-,TRBJ2-3,-,CASSSQPSGRADTQYF,TGTGCCAGCAGCAGCCAGCCTAGCGGGAGAGCAGATACGCAGTATTTT
TRBV30,-,TRBJ1-2,-,CAWSFVQGRYGYTF,TGTGCCTGGAGCTTTGTACAGGGACGTTATGGCTACACCTTC
TRBV15,-,TRBJ1-6,-,CATSPQRVYEGNSPLHF,TGTGCCACCAGCCCTCAGAGAGTCTACGAGGGTAATTCACCCCTCCACTTT
TRBV18,TRBD1,TRBJ2-7,-,CASSPGTGESDEQYF,TGTGCCAGCTCACCAGGGACAGGGGAATCGGACGAGCAGTACTTC
TRBV10-2,TRBD1,TRBJ2-7,-,CASSEDRGHEQYF,TGCGCCAGCAGTGAAGACAGGGGCCACGAGCAGTACTTC
TRBV6-5,-,TRBJ1-1,-,CASSQSRNTEAFF,TGTGCCAGCTCCCAAAGCCGGAACACTGAAGCTTTCTTT
TRBV4-1,-,TRBJ2-7,-,CASSQDRRGAYEQYF,TGCGCCAGCAGCCAAGATAGGAGGGGCGCCTACGAGCAGTACTTC
TRBV29-1,TRBD1,TRBJ2-5,-,CSVDRGLETQYF,TGCAGCGTGGACAGGGGGCTTGAGACCCAGTACTTC
TRBV2,-,TRBJ1-6,-,CASSEGRGSPLHF,TGTGCCAGCAGTGAAGGTCGGGGTTCACCCCTCCACTTT